These 21 T cell receptor beta chains came from one sample sequenced in a study of blood T cell repertoires in COVID-19. Method: immunoSEQ multiplex PCR; TCRdb's copy keeps in-frame clones and lacks some. Of over 90,000 clones detected, around 92% appear once; the ten largest clones hold 4.2%. Sample: peripheral blood. Receptors were obtained from a man between 18 and 35 years old with acute or convalescent COVID-19.

This clone was seen only once. This chain uses TRBV6-5 with TRBJ1-1; maybe TRBD1 (5 bases). Germline V gene sequence: CDR1 MNHEY, CDR2 SVGAGI. The CDR3 extends over 15 amino acids. Trimming cost V 0 bases and J 6 bases, with 14 bases left between them. CDR3 sequence (DNA): TGTGCCAGCAGTTACTCGTTTTCAGGGAGGGCTGAAGCTTTCTTT. Residues: CASSYSFSGRAEAFF.

The rearrangement uses TRBV6-1 and TRBJ1-2; unclear D gene. Trimming pared 2 bases from V and 7 bases from J, leaving 14 bases between. CDR1 and CDR2 from the germline V gene are MNHNS and SASEGT. This CDR3 contains 14 residues. The CDR3 nucleotides are TGTGCCAGCAGTGAATCCGCTTCTTCGGGTGGCTACACCTTC. The encoded protein is CASSESASSGGYTF.

This sequence joins TRBV19 and TRBJ2-5; possibly TRBD2 for D (6 bases). The CDR3 spans 16 residues. Germline lookup yields CDR1 LNHDA and CDR2 SQIVND (reference sequence). Trimming stripped 5 bases from V and 1 base from J, with 17 bases between. The CDR3 here is CASSLGWDSTQETQYF. CDR3 sequence (DNA): TGTGCCAGTAGTTTGGGGTGGGACTCTACCCAAGAGACCCAGTACTTC.

Turning to this clone: One junction end disagrees with the germline gene, perhaps due to a read error. The genes are TRBV27 and TRBJ1-1; D not resolved. The CDR3 spans 14 residues. The germline gives CDR1 MNHEY, CDR2 SMNVEV (reference sequence). The CDR3 here is CASRFMGRDTEAFF. CDR3 in DNA: TGTGCCAGCCGTTTTATGGGGAGGGACACTGAAGCTTTCTTT.

The chain employs TRBV28 and TRBJ1-2; 7 bases fit TRBD1. V trimming: 3 bases; J trimming: 3 bases; junction bases outside the gene matches: 10. This CDR3 has 16 amino acids. The germline V gene encodes CDR1 MDHEN and CDR2 SYDVKM. The DNA for the CDR3 is TGTGCCAGCAGTTTGGGCAGGGGGATTCAGGACTATGGCTACACCTTC. Translation gives CASSLGRGIQDYGYTF.

V and J are TRBV7-9 and TRBJ2-7; tentatively, D is TRBD2 (6 bases). Trimming removed 5 bases at V and 4 bases at J, with 15 bases between. CDR3 size: 14 residues. Germline assignment: CDR1 SEHNR and CDR2 FQNEAQ (reference sequence). The CDR3 DNA follows: TGTGCCAGCAGCGCCGGACTACCCCGGTACGAGCAGTACTTC. This encodes CASSAGLPRYEQYF.

The genes are TRBV6-5 and TRBJ2-7, with 7 bases that match TRBD1. Looked up from germline, CDR1 is MNHEY and CDR2 is SVGAGI. V lost 0 bases to trimming and J lost 2 bases; unmatched junction nucleotides: 7. This CDR3 has 16 amino acids. As DNA, the CDR3 is TGTGCCAGCAGTTACTCCGGACAGGTGTCCGCCTACGAGCAGTACTTC. This codes for CASSYSGQVSAYEQYF.

The chain uses TRBV5-6 and TRBJ1-1; D not certain. CDR1 and CDR2 from the germline V gene are SGHDT and YYEEEE. The CDR3 is 13 amino acids. Trimming pared 6 bases from V and 0 bases from J, leaving 9 bases between. The DNA for the CDR3 is TGTGCCAGCACCTTCAGTCTGAACACTGAAGCTTTCTTT. Amino acid sequence: CASTFSLNTEAFF.

The genes are TRBV3-1 (or the pseudogene TRBV3-2) and TRBJ1-4; D is unresolved. Germline lookup yields CDR1 LGHDT and CDR2 YNNKEL (reference sequence). CDR3 length equals 14 residues. The V end lost 2 bases, the J end lost 4 bases, and 8 bases lay between the germline ends. This CDR3 reads CASSQKRLNEKLFF. The CDR3 nucleotides are TGTGCCAGCAGCCAAAAGCGGCTTAATGAAAAACTGTTTTTT.

This chain connects TRBV5-1 to TRBJ2-1; maybe TRBD1 (6 bases). The V end was cut by 3 bases, the J end by 5 bases, with 15 bases between. The length of the CDR3 is 15 residues. Per the germline V gene, CDR1 is SGHRS and CDR2 is YFSETQ. In DNA form, the CDR3 reads TGCGCCAGCAGCTCTTCAGGGGATTCTAACAATGAGCAGTTCTTC. Residues: CASSSSGDSNNEQFF.

This clone was observed a few times. The gene calls are TRBV30 and TRBJ1-3; D is unresolved. Germline V lookup: CDR1 GTSNPN, CDR2 SVGIG (reference sequence). V was clipped by 6 bases and J by 0 bases, with 9 bases between them. CDR3 length: 13 residues. CDR3 bases: TGTGCCTGTTCCTTGAGCTCTGGAAACACCATATATTTT. It encodes CACSLSSGNTIYF.

The CDR3 spells CASSFQGFQGTDTQYF. The CDR3 nucleotides read TGCGCCAGCAGCTTCCAAGGGTTTCAGGGTACAGATACGCAGTATTTT. The rearrangement links TRBV5-1 to TRBJ2-3; TRBD1 is a possible D gene (5 bases). V was shortened by 2 bases and J by 3 bases, with 16 bases between the two germline ends. CDR3 size: 16 residues. The germline CDR1 and CDR2 sequences are SGHRS and YFSETQ.

The genes are TRBV14 and TRBJ2-1; 7 bases are shared with TRBD2. Trimming cost V 1 base and J 0 bases; bases outside gene matches: 0. The CDR3 loop spans 15 amino acids. Germline CDR1 and CDR2: SGHDN and FVKESK. CDR3: CASSQVAGSYNEQFF. In nucleotides, the CDR3 is TGTGCCAGCAGCCAAGTAGCGGGCTCCTACAATGAGCAGTTCTTC.

V is TRBV6-5 and J is TRBJ1-2; no reliable D call. The CDR3 spans 14 residues. The V and J ends lost 2 bases and 3 bases respectively, with 10 bases between them. The germline gives CDR1 MNHEY, CDR2 SVGAGI. The CDR3 spells CASSYRGMDYGYTF. CDR3 bases: TGTGCCAGCAGTTACCGAGGGATGGACTATGGCTACACCTTC.

The chain uses TRBV25-1 and TRBJ2-5; weak D call: TRBD1 (6 bases). With 4 bases removed from V and 0 bases from J, the gap between germline ends came to 18 bases. This CDR3 contains 17 residues. The germline gives CDR1 MGHDK, CDR2 SYGVNS. The CDR3 loop is CASSGDKGPLNQETQYF. The CDR3 coding sequence is TGTGCCAGCAGTGGGGACAAGGGGCCGCTGAACCAAGAGACCCAGTACTTC.

The CDR3 is CASSIRPGQGPYEQYF. CDR3 in DNA: TGTGCCAGTAGTATTCGCCCCGGACAGGGGCCCTACGAGCAGTACTTC. The chain recombines TRBV19 with TRBJ2-7; 9 bases match TRBD1. Trimming removed 3 bases from V and 2 bases from J; junction bases left unmatched: 8. The CDR3 consists of 16 residues. Germline-derived CDR1 and CDR2 are LNHDA and SQIVND (reference sequence).

This chain links TRBV5-1 with TRBJ1-1; tentatively, D is TRBD1 (5 bases). V was trimmed by 2 bases and J by 0 bases, leaving 17 bases between them. This CDR3 region has 17 residues. Germline CDR1 and CDR2: SGHRS and YFSETQ. Here the CDR3 reads CASSFGLGLMMNTEAFF. CDR3 nucleotides: TGCGCCAGCAGCTTCGGGCTGGGGCTTATGATGAACACTGAAGCTTTCTTT. Variable domain in full (rest from reference TRBV5-1 and TRBJ1-1): KAGVTQTPRYLIKTRGQQVTLSCSPISGHRSVSWYQQTPGQGLQFLFEYFSETQRNKGNFPGRFSGRQFSNSRSEMNVSTLELGDSALYLCASSFGLGLMMNTEAFFGQGTRLTVV.

The chain has TRBV7-9 and TRBJ2-7, with a possible D match to TRBD1 (7 bases). V shed 7 bases and J shed 4 bases, with 23 bases lying between them. Looked up from germline, CDR1 is SEHNR and CDR2 is FQNEAQ (reference sequence). There are 16 residues in the CDR3. This chain's CDR3 is CASTVSGGHTTYEQYF. The CDR3, as DNA: TGTGCCAGCACCGTATCAGGGGGGCACACGACATACGAGCAGTACTTC.

The CDR3 DNA follows: TGTGCCAGCAGCTTAGCAGGGGGCAGGGAGACACCCCTCCACTTT. Encoded protein: CASSLAGGRETPLHF. The chain combines TRBV7-9 with TRBJ1-6; 7 bases map to TRBD1. This CDR3 contains 15 residues. J was trimmed by 11 bases and V by 0 bases; bases with no gene match: 7. The germline gives CDR1 SEHNR, CDR2 FQNEAQ (reference sequence).

This clone was counted a few times. The chain joins TRBV5-4 to TRBJ2-1, with D possibly being TRBD1 (6 bases). The CDR3 sequence is 15 residues long. Trimming shortened V by 4 bases and J by 7 bases, and 18 bases separated the two germline ends. Germline CDR1 is SGHNT and CDR2 is YYREEE (reference sequence). The CDR3 nucleotides read TGTGCCAGCAGCCTCAGGGGCGGATCAGGGAATGAGCAGTTCTTC. Residues: CASSLRGGSGNEQFF.

V is TRBV6-6 and J is TRBJ2-2; 8 nucleotides align to TRBD2. The CDR3 has 16 amino acids. J was trimmed by 5 bases and V by 4 bases; bases with no gene match: 9. Germline V gene data show CDR1 as MNHNY and CDR2 as SVGAGI (reference sequence). The CDR3 DNA sequence: TGTGCCAGCAGTTCCCCCCGGGGACTAGATACCGGGGAGCTGTTTTTT. Its protein product is CASSSPRGLDTGELFF.